This T cell receptor (beta chain) was sequenced for a study of technical replicates of blood from several donors. TCRdb's copy holds only in-frame clones and misses some; the assay was immunoSEQ multiplex PCR. The table shows about 88,000 clones, with under 95% occurring only once. Germline CDR1 is MGHRA and CDR2 is YSYEKL. The length of the CDR3 is 16 residues. Trimming cost V 1 base and J 0 bases, with 12 bases left between them. The chain has TRBV4-1 and TRBJ1-2; D is ambiguous. This TCR came from a human donor in good health. The sequencing input was T cells isolated from PBMCs. The CDR3 region is CASSQAPGRANYGYTF. The DNA for the CDR3 is TGCGCCAGCAGCCAAGCGCCAGGCCGAGCTAACTATGGCTACACCTTC.